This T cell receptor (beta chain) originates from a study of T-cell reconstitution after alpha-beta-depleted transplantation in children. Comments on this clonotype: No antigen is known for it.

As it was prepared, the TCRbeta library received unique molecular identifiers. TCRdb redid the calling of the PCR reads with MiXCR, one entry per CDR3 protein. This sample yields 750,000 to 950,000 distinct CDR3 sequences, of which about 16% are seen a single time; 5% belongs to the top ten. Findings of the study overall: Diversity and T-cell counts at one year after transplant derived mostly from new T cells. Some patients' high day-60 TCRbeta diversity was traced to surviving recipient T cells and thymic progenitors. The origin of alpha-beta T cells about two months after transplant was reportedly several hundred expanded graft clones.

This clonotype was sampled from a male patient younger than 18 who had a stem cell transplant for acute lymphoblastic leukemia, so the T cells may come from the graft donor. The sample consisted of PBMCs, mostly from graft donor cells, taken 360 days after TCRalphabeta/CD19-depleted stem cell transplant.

CDR3: CASSLAQSSSYEQYF. In DNA, the CDR3 is TGTGCCAGCAGCTTAGCGCAATCCAGCTCCTACGAGCAGTACTTC. The rearrangement links TRBV7-9 to TRBJ2-7; D is uncertain. Germline loops: CDR1 SEHNR, CDR2 FQNEAQ (reference sequence). This CDR3 is built from 15 residues. Trimming shortened V by 0 bases and J by 0 bases, and 9 bases separated the two germline ends.